This TCR beta chain was sequenced during a study of blood T cell repertoires in COVID-19. Study as a whole: Whether acute or convalescent, the COVID-19 samples came from the United States, Italy and Spain. PBMCs, B-cell-depleted T cells, or T cells were the source of the cDNA or gDNA that made up the material.

Methods used by the authors: Estimates of nucleated cell counts were drawn from the amplification of reference gene primers. Produced via immunoSEQ multiplex PCR; TCRdb's table is partial and in-frame only. Clonal size and the V and J genes are those of that table, whereas D and trimming came from the DNA. Here the sample spans a few hundred thousand clones, 80% to 85% being singletons. The CDR3 is 13 amino acids. The germline V gene has CDR1 MNHEY and CDR2 SVGAGI. The V gene end was trimmed by 6 bases and the J gene end by 9 bases; junction bases not matched to a gene: 6. This TCR was sampled from a woman aged 55 to 70 with acute or convalescent COVID-19. Sequenced input: peripheral blood. The rearrangement joins TRBV6-5 to TRBJ2-7; 12 bases map to TRBD2. Here the CDR3 reads CASRRLAGETQYF. The CDR3 DNA reads as TGTGCCAGCAGAAGACTAGCGGGGGAGACGCAGTACTTC.